This T cell receptor beta chain was identified in a study of early T cells in non-severe SARS-CoV-2 infection. Study-wide background: Chains were unpaired, as sequencing was done on bulk RNA from unsorted whole blood. Study results and limitations: Private and CD4 specificities were missed by VDJdb matching, skewed to anti-spike CD8.

In the library, individual cDNA molecules carried attached unique molecular identifiers. TCRdb re-derived calls from the 5' RACE reads in MiXCR, one entry per CDR3 protein. The data show approximately 81,000 distinct CDR3 sequences, with 11% to 15% seen just once and approximately 3.3% held by the top ten. In its sample, this clonotype was seen a few times. What it binds is unknown. This sequence was found in an adult who was a healthcare worker with PCR-confirmed SARS-CoV-2 infection or an uninfected control (not recorded which). The sample was whole blood.

As DNA, the CDR3 is TGTGCCATCAGTGACTTAGGTTCCGACTTAGAGACCCAGTACTTC. Translated, it gives CAISDLGSDLETQYF. This chain connects TRBV10-3 to TRBJ2-5; D not certain. Trimming took off 3 bases at V and 4 bases at J, with 15 bases between the two ends. From germline, CDR1 is ENHRY and CDR2 SYGVKD. CDR3 length: 15 residues.